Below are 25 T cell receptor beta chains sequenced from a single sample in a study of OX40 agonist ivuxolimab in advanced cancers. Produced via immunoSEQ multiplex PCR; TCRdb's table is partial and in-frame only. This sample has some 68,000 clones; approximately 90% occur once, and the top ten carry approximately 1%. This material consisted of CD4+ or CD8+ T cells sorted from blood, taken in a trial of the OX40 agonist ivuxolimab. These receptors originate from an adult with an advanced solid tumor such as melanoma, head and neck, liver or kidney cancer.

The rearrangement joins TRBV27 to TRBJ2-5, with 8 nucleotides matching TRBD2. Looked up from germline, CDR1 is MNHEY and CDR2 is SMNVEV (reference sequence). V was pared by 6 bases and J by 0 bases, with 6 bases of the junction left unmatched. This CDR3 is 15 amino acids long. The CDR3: CASSEAGAYQETQYF. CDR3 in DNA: TGTGCCAGCAGCGAAGCGGGAGCGTACCAAGAGACCCAGTACTTC.

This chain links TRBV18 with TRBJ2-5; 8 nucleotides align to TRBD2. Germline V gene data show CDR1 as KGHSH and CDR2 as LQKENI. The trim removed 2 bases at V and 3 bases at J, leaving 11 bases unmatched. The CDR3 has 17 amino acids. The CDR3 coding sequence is TGTGCCAGCTCACCATCGATAGCGGGGTCTCTCAAAGAGACCCAGTACTTC. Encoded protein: CASSPSIAGSLKETQYF.

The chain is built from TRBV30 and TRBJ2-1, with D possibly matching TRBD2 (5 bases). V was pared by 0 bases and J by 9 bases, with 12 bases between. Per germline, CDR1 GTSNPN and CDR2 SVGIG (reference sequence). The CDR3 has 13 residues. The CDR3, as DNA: TGTGCCTGGAGTGTGGTGGAGGAAGGTGAGCAGTTCTTC. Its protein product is CAWSVVEEGEQFF.

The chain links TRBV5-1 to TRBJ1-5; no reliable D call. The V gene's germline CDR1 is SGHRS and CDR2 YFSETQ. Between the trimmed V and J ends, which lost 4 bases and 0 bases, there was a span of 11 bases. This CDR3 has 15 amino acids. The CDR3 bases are TGCGCCAGCAGCCTGGCCCCGAATAGCAATCAGCCCCAGCATTTT. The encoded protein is CASSLAPNSNQPQHF.

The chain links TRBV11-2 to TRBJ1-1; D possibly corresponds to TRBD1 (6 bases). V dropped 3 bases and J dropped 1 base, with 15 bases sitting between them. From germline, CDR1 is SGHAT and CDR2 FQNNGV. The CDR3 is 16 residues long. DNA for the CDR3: TGTGCCAGCAGCTTCCAAGGGGGGGGTTGGAACACTGAAGCTTTCTTT. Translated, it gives CASSFQGGGWNTEAFF.

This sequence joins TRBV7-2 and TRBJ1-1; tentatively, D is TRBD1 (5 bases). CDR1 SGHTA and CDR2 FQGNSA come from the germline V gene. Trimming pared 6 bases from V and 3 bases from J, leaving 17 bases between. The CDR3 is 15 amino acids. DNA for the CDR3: TGTGCCAGCAGACAACCTGACAGTTTCTACACTGAAGCTTTCTTT. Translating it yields CASRQPDSFYTEAFF.

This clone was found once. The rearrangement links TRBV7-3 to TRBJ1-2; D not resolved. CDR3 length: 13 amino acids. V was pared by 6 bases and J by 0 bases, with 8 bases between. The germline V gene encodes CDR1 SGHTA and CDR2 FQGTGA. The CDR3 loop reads CASRLSTNYGYTF. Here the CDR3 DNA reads TGTGCCAGCAGGCTCTCTACTAACTATGGCTACACCTTC.

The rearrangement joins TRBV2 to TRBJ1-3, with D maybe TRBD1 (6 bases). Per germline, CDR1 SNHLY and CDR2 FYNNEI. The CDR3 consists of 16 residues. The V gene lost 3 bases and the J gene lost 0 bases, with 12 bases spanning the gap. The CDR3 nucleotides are TGTGCCAGCAGTGAGTGGGGGGACACCTCTGGAAACACCATATATTTT. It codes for CASSEWGDTSGNTIYF.

The CDR3 region has the DNA TGTGCCAGCAGCCCAGGGACAGGGAACACCGGGGAGCTGTTTTTT. Translating it yields CASSPGTGNTGELFF. The chain is built from TRBV7-7 and TRBJ2-2; 8 bases agree with TRBD1. J was trimmed by 1 base and V by 5 bases; bases with no gene match: 3. There are 15 residues in the CDR3. Per the germline V gene, CDR1 is SSHAT and CDR2 is FNYEAQ (reference sequence).

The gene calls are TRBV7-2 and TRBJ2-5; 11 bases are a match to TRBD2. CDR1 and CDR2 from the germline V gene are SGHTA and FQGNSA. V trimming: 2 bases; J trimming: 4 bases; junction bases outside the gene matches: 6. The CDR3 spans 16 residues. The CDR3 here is CASSLISGRVGETQYF. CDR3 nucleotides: TGTGCCAGCAGCTTAATTAGCGGGAGGGTTGGAGAGACCCAGTACTTC.

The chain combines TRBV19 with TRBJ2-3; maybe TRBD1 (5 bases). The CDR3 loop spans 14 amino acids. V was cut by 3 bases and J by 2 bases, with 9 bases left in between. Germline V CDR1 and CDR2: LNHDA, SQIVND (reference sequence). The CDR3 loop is CASSIQGTTDTQYF. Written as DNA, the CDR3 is TGTGCCAGTAGTATCCAGGGTACCACAGATACGCAGTATTTT.

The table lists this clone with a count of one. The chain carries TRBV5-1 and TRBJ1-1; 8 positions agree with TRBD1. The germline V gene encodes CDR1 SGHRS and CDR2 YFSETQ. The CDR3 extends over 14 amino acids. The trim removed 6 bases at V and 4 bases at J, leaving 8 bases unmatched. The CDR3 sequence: CASTDGQGVTEAFF. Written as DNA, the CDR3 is TGCGCCAGCACCGATGGACAGGGAGTCACTGAAGCTTTCTTT. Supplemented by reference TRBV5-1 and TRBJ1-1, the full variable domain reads KAGVTQTPRYLIKTRGQQVTLSCSPISGHRSVSWYQQTPGQGLQFLFEYFSETQRNKGNFPGRFSGRQFSNSRSEMNVSTLELGDSALYLCASTDGQGVTEAFFGQGTRLTVV.

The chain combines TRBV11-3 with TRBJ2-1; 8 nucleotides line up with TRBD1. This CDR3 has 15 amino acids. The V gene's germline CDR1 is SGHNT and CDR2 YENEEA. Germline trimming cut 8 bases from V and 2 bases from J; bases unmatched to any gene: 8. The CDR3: CASAQDRATYNEQFF. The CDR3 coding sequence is TGTGCCAGCGCCCAGGACAGGGCTACCTACAATGAGCAGTTCTTC.

This chain's CDR3 is CASSQSRGGSQDTQYF. CDR3 DNA: TGTGCCAGCAGCCAATCCCGGGGGGGGAGTCAAGATACGCAGTATTTT. This rearrangement joins TRBV4-2 to TRBJ2-3, with 8 bases identical to TRBD2. In germline, CDR1 is LGHNA, CDR2 YNFKEQ. This CDR3 is built from 16 residues. The V segment lost 2 bases and the J segment 5 bases; nucleotides outside the gene matches: 9.

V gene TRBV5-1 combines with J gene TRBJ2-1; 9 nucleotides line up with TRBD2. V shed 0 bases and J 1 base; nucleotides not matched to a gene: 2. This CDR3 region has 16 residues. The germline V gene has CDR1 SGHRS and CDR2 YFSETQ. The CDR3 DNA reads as TGCGCCAGCAGCTTGGGTCTAGCGGGGTCCTACAATGAGCAGTTCTTC. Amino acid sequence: CASSLGLAGSYNEQFF.

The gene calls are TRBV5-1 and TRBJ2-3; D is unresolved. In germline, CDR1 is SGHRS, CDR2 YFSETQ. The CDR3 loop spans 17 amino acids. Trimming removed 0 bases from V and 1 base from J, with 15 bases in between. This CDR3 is CASSLVNPGSGTDTQYF. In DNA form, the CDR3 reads TGCGCCAGCAGCTTGGTAAATCCTGGGTCTGGCACAGATACGCAGTATTTT.

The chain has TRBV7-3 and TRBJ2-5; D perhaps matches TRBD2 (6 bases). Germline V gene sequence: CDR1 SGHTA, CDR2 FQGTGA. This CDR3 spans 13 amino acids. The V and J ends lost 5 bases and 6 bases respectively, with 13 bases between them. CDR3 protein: CASSLGSGQTQYF. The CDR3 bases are TGTGCCAGCAGCCTCGGGAGCGGGCAGACCCAGTACTTC.

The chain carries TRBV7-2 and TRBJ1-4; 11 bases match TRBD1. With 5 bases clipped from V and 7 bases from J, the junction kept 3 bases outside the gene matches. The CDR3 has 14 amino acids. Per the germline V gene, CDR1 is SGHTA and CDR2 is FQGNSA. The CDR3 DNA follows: TGTGCCAGCAGCGAGGGACAGGGGGGTGAAAAACTGTTTTTT. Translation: CASSEGQGGEKLFF.

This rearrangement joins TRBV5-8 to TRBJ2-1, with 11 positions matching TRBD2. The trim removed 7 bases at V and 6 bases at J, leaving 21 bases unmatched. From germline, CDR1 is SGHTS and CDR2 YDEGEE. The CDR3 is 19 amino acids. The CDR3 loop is CASGSHRGTSGSNGNEQFF. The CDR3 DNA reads TGTGCCAGCGGATCACACAGGGGAACTAGCGGGAGCAACGGCAATGAGCAGTTCTTC.

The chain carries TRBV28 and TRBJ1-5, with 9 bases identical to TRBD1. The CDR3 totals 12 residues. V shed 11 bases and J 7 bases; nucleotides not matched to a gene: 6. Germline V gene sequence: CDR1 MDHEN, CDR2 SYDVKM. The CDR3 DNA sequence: TGTGCCGGACAGGGGTCCGGACAGCCCCAGCATTTT. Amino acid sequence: CAGQGSGQPQHF.

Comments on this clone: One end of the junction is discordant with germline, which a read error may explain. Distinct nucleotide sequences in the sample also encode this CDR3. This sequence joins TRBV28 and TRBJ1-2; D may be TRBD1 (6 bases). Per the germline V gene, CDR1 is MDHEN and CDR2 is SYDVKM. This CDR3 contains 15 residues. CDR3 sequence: CASSPQGTTNYGYTF. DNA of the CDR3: TGTGCCAGCAGTCCCCAAGGGACAACTAACTACGGCTACACCTTC.

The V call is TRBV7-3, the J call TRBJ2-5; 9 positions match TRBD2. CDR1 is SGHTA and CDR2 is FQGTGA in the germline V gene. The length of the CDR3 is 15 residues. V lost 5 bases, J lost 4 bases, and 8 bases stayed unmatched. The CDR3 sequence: CASSPGTSRRETQYF. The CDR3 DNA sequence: TGTGCCAGCAGCCCCGGGACTAGCCGTCGAGAGACCCAGTACTTC.

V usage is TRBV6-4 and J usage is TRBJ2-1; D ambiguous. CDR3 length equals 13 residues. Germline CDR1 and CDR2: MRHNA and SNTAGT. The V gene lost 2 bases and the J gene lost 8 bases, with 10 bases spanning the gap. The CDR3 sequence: CASSDQELDEQFF. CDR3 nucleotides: TGTGCCAGCAGTGACCAGGAGTTGGATGAGCAGTTCTTC.

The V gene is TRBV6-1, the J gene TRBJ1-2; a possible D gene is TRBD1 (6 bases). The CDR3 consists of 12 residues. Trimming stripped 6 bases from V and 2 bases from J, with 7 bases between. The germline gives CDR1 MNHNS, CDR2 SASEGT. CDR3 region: CASRGTNYGYTF. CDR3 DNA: TGTGCCAGCAGGGGGACAAACTATGGCTACACCTTC.

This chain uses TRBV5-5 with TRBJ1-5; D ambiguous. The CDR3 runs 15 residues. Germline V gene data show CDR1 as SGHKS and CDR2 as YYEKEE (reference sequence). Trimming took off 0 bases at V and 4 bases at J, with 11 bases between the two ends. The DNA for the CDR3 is TGTGCCAGCAGCTTGGGACCAGGAAGAAATCAGCCCCAGCATTTT. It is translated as CASSLGPGRNQPQHF.